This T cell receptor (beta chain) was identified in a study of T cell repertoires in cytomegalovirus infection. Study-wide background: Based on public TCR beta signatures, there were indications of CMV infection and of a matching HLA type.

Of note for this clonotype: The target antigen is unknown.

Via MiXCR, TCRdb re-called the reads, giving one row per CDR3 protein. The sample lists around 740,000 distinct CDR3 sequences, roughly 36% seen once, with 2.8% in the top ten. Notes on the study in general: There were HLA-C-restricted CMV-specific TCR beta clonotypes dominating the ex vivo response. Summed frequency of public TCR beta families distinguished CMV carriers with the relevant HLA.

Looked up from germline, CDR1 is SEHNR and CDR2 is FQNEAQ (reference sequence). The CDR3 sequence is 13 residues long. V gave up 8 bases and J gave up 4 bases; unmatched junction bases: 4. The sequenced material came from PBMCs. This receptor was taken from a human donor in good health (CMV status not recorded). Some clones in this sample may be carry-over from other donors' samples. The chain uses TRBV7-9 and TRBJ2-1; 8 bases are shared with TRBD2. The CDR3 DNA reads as TGTGCCAGCGGCCAGCGGGGGTACAATGAGCAGTTCTTC. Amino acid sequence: CASGQRGYNEQFF.